Listed below are T cell receptor beta chains from one sample, sequenced in a study of graft-versus-host responses after intestinal transplantation. Sequenced by immunoSEQ multiplex PCR; TCRdb stores in-frame clones only, minus some. This sample yields roughly 23,000 clones, of which approximately 40% are seen a single time; more than 1.2% belongs to the top ten. The specimen was alloreactive CD8+ T cells from a mixed lymphocyte reaction culture, collected before transplantation. All receptors come from a human patient who was an organ donor for intestinal transplantation. Each CDR3 is given with its conserved first and last residue. Size tells how often a clone was seen (once, few, many) or the class of an expanded clone, and some rows leave it out.

j_call: TRBJ2-7
v_call: TRBV27
clone_size: few
cdr3_aa: CASSNRGGTFYEQYF

j_call: TRBJ2-3
v_call: TRBV27
clone_size: NA
cdr3_aa: CASSWAQGDTQYF

j_call: TRBJ2-3
v_call: TRBV6-5
clone_size: few
cdr3_aa: CASRDLQGFQYF

j_call: TRBJ1-1
v_call: TRBV5-1
clone_size: NA
cdr3_aa: CASSLLFGGHAFF

j_call: TRBJ2-1
v_call: TRBV5-4
clone_size: few
cdr3_aa: CASSLGHSYNEQFF

j_call: TRBJ1-2
v_call: TRBV10-3
clone_size: NA
cdr3_aa: CASGDYGYTF

j_call: TRBJ1-2
v_call: TRBV6-5
clone_size: NA
cdr3_aa: CASGRWQLWGYTF

j_call: TRBJ2-3
v_call: TRBV7-7
clone_size: NA
cdr3_aa: CASSLKLAGGAQYF

j_call: TRBJ2-5
v_call: TRBV7-9
clone_size: few
cdr3_aa: CASSLGDREEGTQYF

j_call: TRBJ2-1
v_call: TRBV7-9
clone_size: once
cdr3_aa: CASAYGTGAINEQFF

j_call: TRBJ2-1
v_call: TRBV27
clone_size: NA
cdr3_aa: CASSLLAGGTNEQFF

j_call: TRBJ2-2
v_call: TRBV7-6
clone_size: NA
cdr3_aa: CASSLVSTGELFF

j_call: TRBJ1-2
v_call: TRBV28
clone_size: NA
cdr3_aa: CASSLWGTPDGYTF

j_call: TRBJ2-3
v_call: TRBV5-1
clone_size: NA
cdr3_aa: CASSNHRGARTDTQYF